This TCR beta chain was observed in a study of T cell responses to AZD1222 COVID-19 vaccine. Study findings and constraints: Regions 160-218 and 743-854 held dominance among vaccine-associated CD4 TCRs, which spanned spike.

Comments on this clone: Its target is unknown.

Sequencing was performed with immunoSEQ multiplex PCR; in TCRdb, only in-frame clones are kept and a portion is missing. The table lists 70,000 to 95,000 clones, roughly 86% of them singletons, with 5.6% in the top ten. Here the sequenced sample was peripheral blood, taken 28 days after the second AZD1222 dose. The TCR comes from an adult who received the AZD1222 COVID-19 vaccine.

CDR3 in DNA: TGTGCCAGCAGTTTAAGGGGACAGGAGGAACAGCCCCAGCATTTT. Its translation is CASSLRGQEEQPQHF. The chain uses TRBV27 and TRBJ1-5; 8 nucleotides line up with TRBD1. The CDR3 is made up of 15 amino acids. CDR1 MNHEY and CDR2 SMNVEV come from the germline V gene (reference sequence). Germline trimming cut 2 bases from V and 7 bases from J; bases unmatched to any gene: 7.